What follows are 14 T cell receptor beta chains derived from one specimen sequenced in a study of blood T cell repertoires in COVID-19. TCRdb's table, derived via immunoSEQ multiplex PCR, lists solely in-frame clones and lacks some. The data show 200,000 to 250,000 clones, with about four fifths seen just once and roughly a tenth held by the top ten. Sequencing was performed on peripheral blood. These receptors came from a woman of 80 years or more with acute or convalescent COVID-19.

This chain links TRBV6-2 or TRBV6-3 with TRBJ2-2; D might be TRBD1 (5 bases). Per germline, CDR1 MNHEY and CDR2 SVGEGT. V was trimmed by 0 bases and J by 3 bases, leaving 8 bases between them. CDR3 length equals 15 residues. The CDR3 DNA reads TGTGCCAGCAGTTACTCACGCAGGGACACCGGGGAGCTGTTTTTT. Translated, it gives CASSYSRRDTGELFF.

The chain has TRBV7-3 and TRBJ2-2; maybe TRBD2 (6 bases). V was pared by 1 base and J by 4 bases, with 13 bases between. The CDR3 is made up of 16 amino acids. Germline V CDR1 and CDR2: SGHTA, FQGTGA. CDR3 sequence reads: CASSLIPGAGTGELFF. In nucleotides, the CDR3 is TGTGCCAGCAGCTTAATTCCGGGAGCGGGCACCGGGGAGCTGTTTTTT.

This sequence joins TRBV6-5 and TRBJ1-5; tentatively, D is TRBD1 (6 bases). This CDR3 has 14 residues. The germline V and J ends were trimmed by 6 bases and 5 bases, with 14 bases remaining between them. Germline CDR1 and CDR2: MNHEY and SVGAGI. The DNA of the CDR3 is TGTGCCAGCAGCCACAAGGGGGTAGATCAGCCCCAGCATTTT. As protein: CASSHKGVDQPQHF.

In its sample, this clone was seen once. This chain connects TRBV9 to TRBJ2-1; 11 bases line up with TRBD2. The CDR3 loop spans 20 amino acids. V was clipped by 4 bases and J by 1 base; unmatched bases: 16. The germline CDR1 and CDR2 sequences are SGDLS and YYNGEE. Here the CDR3 reads CASSFSGGAGPSHSYNEQFF. The CDR3 region has the DNA TGTGCCAGCAGCTTTAGCGGGGGGGCCGGACCTAGTCATTCCTACAATGAGCAGTTCTTC.

This chain links TRBV7-9 with TRBJ1-1; 9 bases fit TRBD1. Germline CDR1 and CDR2: SEHNR and FQNEAQ (reference sequence). The J segment lost 3 bases and the V segment lost 1 base, leaving 6 bases of the junction unmatched. The length of the CDR3 is 16 residues. The CDR3 sequence is CASSLGDRAVDTEAFF. The CDR3 region has the DNA TGTGCCAGCAGCTTAGGGGACAGGGCGGTGGACACTGAAGCTTTCTTT.

This clone came up once. The chain carries TRBV4-3 and TRBJ1-3, with a weak D call TRBD1 (6 bases). Germline V gives CDR1 LGHNA, CDR2 YSLEER. The CDR3 has 16 amino acids. Between the trimmed V and J ends, which lost 0 bases and 6 bases, there was a span of 15 bases. The CDR3 DNA is TGCGCCAGCAGCCAAGATCCAGGGGCCCTTGTAAACACCATATATTTT. Translating it yields CASSQDPGALVNTIYF.

The rearrangement links TRBV5-6 to TRBJ1-4, with TRBD1 as a possible D gene (5 bases). The CDR3 totals 14 residues. The ends were cut back, 2 bases at V and 5 bases at J, with 10 bases in the middle. CDR1 is SGHDT and CDR2 is YYEEEE in the germline V gene. Here the CDR3 DNA reads TGTGCCAGCAGCTTCTCAGGGTTGAATGAAAAACTGTTTTTT. Protein: CASSFSGLNEKLFF. Full variable domain (missing parts from reference TRBV5-6 and TRBJ1-4): DAGVTQSPTHLIKTRGQQVTLRCSPKSGHDTVSWYQQALGQGPQFIFQYYEEEERQRGNFPDRFSGHQFPNYSSELNVNALLLGDSALYLCASSFSGLNEKLFFGSGTQLSVL.

The chain joins TRBV24-1 to TRBJ2-5, with TRBD1 identical over 8 bases. CDR1 and CDR2 from the germline V gene are KGHDR and SFDVKD. V lost 9 bases to trimming and J lost 7 bases; unmatched junction nucleotides: 6. The CDR3 extends over 12 amino acids. The CDR3 region is CATGQGLGTQYF. CDR3 in DNA: TGTGCCACCGGACAGGGATTGGGGACCCAGTACTTC.

This clone was seen once. The CDR3 DNA is TGTGCCGGTCGATCGGGTGCCGGTAACTATGGCTACACCTTC. Its protein product is CAGRSGAGNYGYTF. The rearrangement uses TRBV28 and TRBJ1-2; D is uncertain. Germline V lookup: CDR1 MDHEN, CDR2 SYDVKM. V lost 11 bases and J 1 base, leaving 17 bases between the germline ends. This CDR3 spans 14 amino acids.

The chain has TRBV5-1 and TRBJ2-6, with 7 positions matching TRBD1. J lost 0 bases, V lost 0 bases, and 6 bases had no gene match. The germline V gene encodes CDR1 SGHRS and CDR2 YFSETQ. CDR3 length equals 18 residues. The CDR3 region is CASSLVGGPYSGANVLTF. The CDR3, as DNA: TGCGCCAGCAGCTTGGTAGGGGGCCCCTACTCTGGGGCCAACGTCCTGACTTTC.

CDR3 in amino acids: CASSAITGGEGNYGYTF. The CDR3 coding sequence is TGTGCCAGCAGTGCCATCACAGGGGGCGAAGGTAACTATGGCTACACCTTC. This rearrangement joins TRBV2 to TRBJ1-2; 9 nucleotides align to TRBD1. V was pared by 4 bases and J by 1 base, with 10 bases of the junction left unmatched. There are 17 residues in the CDR3. Germline CDR1 and CDR2: SNHLY and FYNNEI.

The chain uses TRBV6-5 and TRBJ1-2; 9 positions agree with TRBD1. Germline CDR1 reads MNHEY; CDR2 reads SVGAGI. J lost 7 bases, V lost 7 bases, and 7 bases had no gene match. The CDR3 is 13 residues long. The CDR3 loop is CASIAGQGSGYTF. CDR3 coding DNA: TGTGCCAGCATCGCCGGACAGGGGAGTGGCTACACCTTC.

CDR3 bases: TGTGCCAGCAGTTATGGAGCGGGAGTCGGAGACGAGCAGTACTTC. It encodes CASSYGAGVGDEQYF. This chain connects TRBV6-5 to TRBJ2-7; 8 bases match TRBD2. CDR3 length: 15 amino acids. The junction had 9 bases not matched to a gene; V was cut back by 3 bases and J by 5 bases. Looked up from germline, CDR1 is MNHEY and CDR2 is SVGAGI.

This sequence joins TRBV7-9 and TRBJ2-7; possibly TRBD1 for D (6 bases). The germline V and J ends were trimmed by 8 bases and 2 bases, with 10 bases remaining between them. The germline CDR1 and CDR2 sequences are SEHNR and FQNEAQ (reference sequence). The CDR3 extends over 12 amino acids. The DNA for the CDR3 is TGTGCCAGCTCGAACAGGGCCTACGAGCAGTACTTC. It yields the protein CASSNRAYEQYF.